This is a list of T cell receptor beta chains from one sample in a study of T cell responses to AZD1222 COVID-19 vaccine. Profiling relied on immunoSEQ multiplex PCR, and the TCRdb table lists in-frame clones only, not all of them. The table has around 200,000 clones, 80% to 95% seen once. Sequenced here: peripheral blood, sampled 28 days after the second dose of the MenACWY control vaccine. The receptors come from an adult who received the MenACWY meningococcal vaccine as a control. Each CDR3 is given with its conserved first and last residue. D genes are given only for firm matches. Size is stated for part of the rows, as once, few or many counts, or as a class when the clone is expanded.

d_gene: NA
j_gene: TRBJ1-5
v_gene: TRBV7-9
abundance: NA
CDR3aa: CASSRGVSDSNQPQHF
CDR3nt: TGTGCCAGCAGCCGGGGAGTTTCGGATAGCAATCAGCCCCAGCATTTT

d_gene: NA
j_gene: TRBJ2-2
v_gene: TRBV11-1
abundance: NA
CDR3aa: CASSRDTGELFF
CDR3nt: TGTGCCAGCAGCCGTGACACCGGGGAGCTGTTTTTT

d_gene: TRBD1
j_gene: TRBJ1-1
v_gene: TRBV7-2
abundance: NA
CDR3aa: CASSTRRQGTKAFF
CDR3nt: TGTGCCAGCAGCACCCGACGACAGGGGACAAAAGCTTTCTTT

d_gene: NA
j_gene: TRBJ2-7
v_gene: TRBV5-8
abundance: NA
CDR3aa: CASSLRGQWGEQYF
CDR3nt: TGTGCCAGCAGCTTGCGAGGGCAGTGGGGCGAGCAGTACTTC

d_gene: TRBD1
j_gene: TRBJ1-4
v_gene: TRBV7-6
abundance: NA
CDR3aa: CASSLATTGNEKLFF
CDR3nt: TGTGCCAGCAGCTTAGCTACGACAGGGAATGAAAAACTGTTTTTT

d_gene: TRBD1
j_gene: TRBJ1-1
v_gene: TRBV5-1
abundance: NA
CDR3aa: CASSLGWTGNTEAFF
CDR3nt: TGCGCCAGCAGCTTAGGATGGACAGGGAACACTGAAGCTTTCTTT

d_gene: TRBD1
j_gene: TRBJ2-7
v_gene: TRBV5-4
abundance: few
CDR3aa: CASSPNRDRLDEQYF
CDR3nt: TGTGCCAGCAGCCCAAACCGGGACAGGCTCGACGAGCAGTACTTC

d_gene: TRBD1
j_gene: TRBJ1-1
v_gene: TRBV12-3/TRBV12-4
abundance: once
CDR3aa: CASTRDSFTEAFF
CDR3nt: TGTGCCAGCACAAGGGACAGCTTTACTGAAGCTTTCTTT

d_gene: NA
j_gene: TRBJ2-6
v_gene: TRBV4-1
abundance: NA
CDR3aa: CASSIWGEPGANVLTF
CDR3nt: TGCGCCAGCAGCATATGGGGGGAGCCTGGGGCCAACGTCCTGACTTTC

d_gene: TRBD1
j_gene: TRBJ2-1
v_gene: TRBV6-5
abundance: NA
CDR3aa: CASRQGAYNEQFF
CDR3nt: TGTGCCAGCAGGCAGGGGGCCTACAATGAGCAGTTCTTC

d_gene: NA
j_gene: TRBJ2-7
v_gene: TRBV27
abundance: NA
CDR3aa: CASSSMVSGVNYEQYF
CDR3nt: TGTGCCAGCAGCAGTATGGTGTCAGGGGTAAACTACGAGCAGTACTTC

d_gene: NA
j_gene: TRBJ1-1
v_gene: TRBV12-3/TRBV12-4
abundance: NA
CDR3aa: CASSKTAEAFF
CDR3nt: TGTGCCAGCAGCAAAACAGCTGAAGCTTTCTTT

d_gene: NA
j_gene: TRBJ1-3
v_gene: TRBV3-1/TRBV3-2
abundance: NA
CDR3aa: CASSQQGLAGNTIYF
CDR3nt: TGTGCCAGCAGCCAGCAGGGACTTGCTGGAAACACCATATATTTT

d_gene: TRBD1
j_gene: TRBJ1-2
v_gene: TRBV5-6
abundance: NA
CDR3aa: CASSLRTGNYGYTF
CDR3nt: TGTGCCAGCAGCTTGAGGACAGGAAACTATGGCTACACCTTC

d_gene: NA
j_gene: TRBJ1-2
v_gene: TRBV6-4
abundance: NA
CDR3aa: CASSEGYLNYGYTF
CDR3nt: TGTGCCAGCAGTGAAGGGTACTTAAACTATGGCTACACCTTC

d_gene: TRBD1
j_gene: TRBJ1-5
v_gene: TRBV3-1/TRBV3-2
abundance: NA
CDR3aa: CASSHRQGDQPQHF
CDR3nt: TGTGCCAGCAGCCACCGACAGGGGGATCAGCCCCAGCATTTT

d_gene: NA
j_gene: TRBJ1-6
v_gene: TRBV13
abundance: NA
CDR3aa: CASSLTGNNSPLHF
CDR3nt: TGTGCCAGCAGCTTAACAGGGAATAATTCACCCCTCCACTTT

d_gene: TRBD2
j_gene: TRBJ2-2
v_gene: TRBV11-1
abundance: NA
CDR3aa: CASSLQRGGRTGELFF
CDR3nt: TGTGCCAGCAGCTTACAGCGGGGGGGCCGTACCGGGGAGCTGTTTTTT

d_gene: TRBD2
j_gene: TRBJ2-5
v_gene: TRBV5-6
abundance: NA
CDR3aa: CATERGGEETQYF
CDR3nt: TGTGCCACCGAGCGGGGAGGGGAAGAGACCCAGTACTTC

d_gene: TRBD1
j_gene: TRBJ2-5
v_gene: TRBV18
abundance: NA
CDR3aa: CASSLSAGTVQETQYF
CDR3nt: TGTGCCAGCTCACTCTCAGCCGGGACAGTCCAAGAGACCCAGTACTTC

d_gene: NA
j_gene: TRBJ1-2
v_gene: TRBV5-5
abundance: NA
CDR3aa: CASTLNAGTPRYGYTF
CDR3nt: TGTGCCAGCACCTTGAACGCGGGGACCCCTAGGTATGGCTACACCTTC

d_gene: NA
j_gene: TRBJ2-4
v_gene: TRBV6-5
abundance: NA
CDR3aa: CASSSPAGHWGNIQYF
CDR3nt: TGTGCCAGCAGTTCCCCAGCGGGCCATTGGGGAAACATTCAGTACTTC

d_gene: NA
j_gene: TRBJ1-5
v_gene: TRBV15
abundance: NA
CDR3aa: CATSRDGYGNQPQHF
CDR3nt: TGTGCCACCAGCAGAGACGGGTATGGCAATCAGCCCCAGCATTTT

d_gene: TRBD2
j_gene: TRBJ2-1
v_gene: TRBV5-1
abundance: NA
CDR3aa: CASSLAVVAGPNEQFF
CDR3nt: TGCGCCAGCAGCTTGGCCGTGGTAGCGGGGCCTAATGAGCAGTTCTTC

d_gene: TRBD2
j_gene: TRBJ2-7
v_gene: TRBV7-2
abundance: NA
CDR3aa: CASSLLSGKVYEQYF
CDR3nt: TGTGCCAGCAGTCTCTTGAGCGGGAAAGTTTACGAGCAGTACTTC

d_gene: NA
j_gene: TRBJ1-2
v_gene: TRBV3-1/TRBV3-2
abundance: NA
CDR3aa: CASSLKPANYGYTF
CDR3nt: TGTGCCAGCAGCCTTAAGCCCGCTAACTATGGCTACACCTTC

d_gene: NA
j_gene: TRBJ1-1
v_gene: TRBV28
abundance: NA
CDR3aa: CASSWGGSGTEAFF
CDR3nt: TGTGCCAGCAGTTGGGGGGGGTCGGGCACTGAAGCTTTCTTT

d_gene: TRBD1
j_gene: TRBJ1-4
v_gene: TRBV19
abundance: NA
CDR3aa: CASSTGQGSHEKLFF
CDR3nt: TGTGCCAGTAGTACGGGACAGGGGAGCCATGAAAAACTGTTTTTT

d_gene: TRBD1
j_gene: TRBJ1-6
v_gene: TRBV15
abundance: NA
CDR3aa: CATSRDKQGISYNSPLHF
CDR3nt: TGTGCCACCAGCAGAGATAAACAGGGGATCTCCTATAATTCACCCCTCCACTTT

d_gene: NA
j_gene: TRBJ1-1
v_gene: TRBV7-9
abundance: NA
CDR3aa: CASSPEMNTEAFF
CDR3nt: TGTGCCAGCAGCCCCGAAATGAACACTGAAGCTTTCTTT

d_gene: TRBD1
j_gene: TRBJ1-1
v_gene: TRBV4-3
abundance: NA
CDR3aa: CASSPGQSLNTEAFF
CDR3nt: TGCGCCAGCAGCCCGGGACAGAGCCTGAACACTGAAGCTTTCTTT

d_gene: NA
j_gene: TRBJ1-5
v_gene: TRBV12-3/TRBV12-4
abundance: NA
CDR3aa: CASTFPNQPQHF
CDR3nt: TGTGCCAGCACCTTCCCCAATCAGCCCCAGCATTTT

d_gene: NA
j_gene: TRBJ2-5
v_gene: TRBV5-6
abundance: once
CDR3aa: CASSLRRGSWETQYF
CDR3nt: TGTGCCAGCAGCTTGCGGCGGGGTTCGTGGGAGACCCAGTACTTC

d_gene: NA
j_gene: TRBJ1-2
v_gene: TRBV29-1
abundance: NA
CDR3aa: CSVGEGNYGYTF
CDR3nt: TGCAGCGTTGGTGAGGGTAACTATGGCTACACCTTC

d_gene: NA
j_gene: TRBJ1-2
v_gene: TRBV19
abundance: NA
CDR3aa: CASSPDNSRRYGYTF
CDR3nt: TGTGCCAGTAGTCCCGACAACTCTCGGAGATATGGCTACACCTTC

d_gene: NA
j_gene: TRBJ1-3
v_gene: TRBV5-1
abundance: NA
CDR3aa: CASSFDRSGSGNTIYF
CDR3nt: TGCGCCAGCAGCTTTGACAGATCAGGGTCTGGAAACACCATATATTTT

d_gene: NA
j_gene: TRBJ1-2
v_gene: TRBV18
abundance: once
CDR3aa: CASSRDRSWYGYTF
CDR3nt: TGTGCCAGCTCACGGGACCGTTCTTGGTATGGCTACACCTTC

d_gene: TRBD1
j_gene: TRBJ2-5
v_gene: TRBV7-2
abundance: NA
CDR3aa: CASSLAGTAKETQYF
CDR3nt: TGTGCCAGCAGCCTCGCCGGGACAGCGAAAGAGACCCAGTACTTC

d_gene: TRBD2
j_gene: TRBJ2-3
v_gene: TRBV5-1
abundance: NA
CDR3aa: CASSLVPRGVFEASTDTQYF
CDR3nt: TGCGCCAGCAGCTTGGTCCCGCGGGGGGTTTTTGAGGCTAGCACAGATACGCAGTATTTT

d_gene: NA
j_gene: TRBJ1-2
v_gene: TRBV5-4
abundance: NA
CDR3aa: CASLAADKGYTF
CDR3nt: TGTGCCAGCTTGGCAGCAGATAAGGGCTACACCTTC

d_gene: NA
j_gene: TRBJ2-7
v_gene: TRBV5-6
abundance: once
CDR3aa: CASSLGQGAYEQYF
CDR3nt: TGTGCCAGCAGCTTGGGGCAGGGAGCCTACGAGCAGTACTTC

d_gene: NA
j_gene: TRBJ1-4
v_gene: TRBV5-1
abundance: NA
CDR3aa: CASSLSATNEKLFF
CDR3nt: TGCGCCAGCAGCTTGAGTGCAACTAATGAAAAACTGTTTTTT

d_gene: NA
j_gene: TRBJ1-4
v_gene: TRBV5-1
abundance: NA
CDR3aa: CASSSEPPEKLFF
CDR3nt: TGCGCCAGCAGCTCCGAACCCCCTGAAAAACTGTTTTTT

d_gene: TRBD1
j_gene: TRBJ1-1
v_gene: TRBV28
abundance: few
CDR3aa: CASSGLDRAGTEAFF
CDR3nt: TGTGCCAGCAGTGGCCTGGACAGGGCGGGGACTGAAGCTTTCTTT

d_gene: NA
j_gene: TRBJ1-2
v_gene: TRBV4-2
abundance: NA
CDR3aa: CASSQEQGPLYGYTF
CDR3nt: TGTGCCAGCAGCCAAGAGCAGGGTCCTCTCTATGGCTACACCTTC

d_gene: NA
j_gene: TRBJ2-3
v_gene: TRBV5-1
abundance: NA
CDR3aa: CASSLRGTSTDTQYF
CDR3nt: TGCGCCAGCAGCTTGAGGGGAACTAGCACAGATACGCAGTATTTT

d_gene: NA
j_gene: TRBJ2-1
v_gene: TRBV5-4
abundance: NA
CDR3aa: CASSLEGGSYNEQFF
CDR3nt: TGTGCCAGCAGCTTGGAAGGTGGCTCCTACAATGAGCAGTTCTTC

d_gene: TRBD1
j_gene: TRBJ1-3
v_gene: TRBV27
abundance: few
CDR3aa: CASSRRTPGQGYGNTIYF
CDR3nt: TGTGCCAGCAGTAGACGGACCCCGGGACAGGGGTATGGAAACACCATATATTTT

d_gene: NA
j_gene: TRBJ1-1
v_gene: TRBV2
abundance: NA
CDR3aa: CASGPTRAFF
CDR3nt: TGTGCCAGCGGGCCCACGAGAGCTTTCTTT

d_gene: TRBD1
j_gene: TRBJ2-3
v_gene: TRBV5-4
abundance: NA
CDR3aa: CASSENPGQGGDTQYF
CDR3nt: TGTGCCAGCAGCGAGAACCCGGGACAGGGGGGAGATACGCAGTATTTT

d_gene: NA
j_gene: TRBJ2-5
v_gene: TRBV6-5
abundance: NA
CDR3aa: CASSRGTSQETQYF
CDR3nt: TGTGCCAGCAGCCGAGGGACTTCCCAAGAGACCCAGTACTTC

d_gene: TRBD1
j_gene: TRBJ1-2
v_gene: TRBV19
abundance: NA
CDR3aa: CASGSGQGGSWDYGYTF
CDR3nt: TGTGCCAGTGGGAGCGGACAGGGTGGTTCCTGGGACTATGGCTACACCTTC

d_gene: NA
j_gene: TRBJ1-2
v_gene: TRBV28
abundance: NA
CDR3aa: CASSPALGLYGYTF
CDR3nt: TGTGCCAGCAGCCCCGCCCTCGGACTCTATGGCTACACCTTC

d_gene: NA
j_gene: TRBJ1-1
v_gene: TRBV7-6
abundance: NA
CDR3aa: CASSLVRGGNTEAFF
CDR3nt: TGTGCCAGCAGCTTAGTAAGAGGCGGGAACACTGAAGCTTTCTTT